What follows are 32 T cell receptor beta chains derived from one specimen sequenced in a study of T cell repertoires in cytomegalovirus infection. TCRdb reanalysed the reads using MiXCR and keeps one entry per CDR3 protein. The data contain hundreds of thousands of distinct CDR3 sequences, 30% to 40% of them singletons. These TCRs are of unknown antigen specificity. Source: cultured PBMCs, taken from culture after CMV antigen stimulation. The receptors originated from a human donor in good health (CMV status not recorded). Some clones in this sample may be carry-over from other donors' samples.

The V call is TRBV11-2, the J call TRBJ2-7; D remains unclear. The CDR3 runs to 18 residues. V was pared by 1 base and J by 2 bases, with 21 bases between. Per germline, CDR1 SGHAT and CDR2 FQNNGV. DNA of the CDR3: TGTGCCAGCAGCTTAGCTGCCTCCGATCTAGTGTGGACCTACGAGCAGTACTTC. Protein sequence: CASSLAASDLVWTYEQYF.

The V and J genes are TRBV6-8 and TRBJ2-5; possibly TRBD1 for D (6 bases). The CDR3 runs to 14 residues. Germline CDR1 is MNHGY and CDR2 is SAAAGT. The germline V and J ends were trimmed by 6 bases and 2 bases, with 13 bases remaining between them. The CDR3 region is CASRTPGQQETQYF. The CDR3 bases are TGTGCCAGCAGGACACCGGGACAACAAGAGACCCAGTACTTC.

This clonotype was detected a few times. This sequence joins TRBV6-6 and TRBJ2-1; D perhaps matches TRBD1 (7 bases). This CDR3 contains 15 residues. The V end was cut by 5 bases, the J end by 7 bases, with 18 bases between. The germline V gene encodes CDR1 MNHNY and CDR2 SVGAGI (reference sequence). CDR3 protein: CASSGGKTGRNEQFF. In DNA form, the CDR3 reads TGTGCCAGCAGTGGGGGTAAGACAGGGAGGAATGAGCAGTTCTTC.

There are many counts of this clonotype. This chain uses TRBV7-6 with TRBJ1-1; the D is unclear. The V gene's germline CDR1 is SGHVS and CDR2 FNYEAQ. CDR3 size: 16 residues. V was shortened by 1 base and J by 0 bases, with 12 bases between the two germline ends. CDR3 sequence (DNA): TGTGCCAGCAGCTTAGGTGCCGCCGGGGTGAACACTGAAGCTTTCTTT. Encoded protein: CASSLGAAGVNTEAFF.

V gene TRBV7-8 combines with J gene TRBJ1-5; D is possibly TRBD1 (6 bases). The V gene lost 1 base and the J gene lost 11 bases, with 12 bases spanning the gap. The CDR3 runs 13 residues. Germline V CDR1 and CDR2: SGHVS, FQNEAQ. CDR3 residues: CASSLGPDSTQHF. The DNA of the CDR3 is TGTGCCAGCAGCTTAGGGCCGGACAGCACCCAGCATTTT.

The chain employs TRBV4-2 and TRBJ2-1, with TRBD2 identical over 15 bases. Germline lookup yields CDR1 LGHNA and CDR2 YNFKEQ. The CDR3 has 17 amino acids. The V segment lost 3 bases and the J segment 8 bases; nucleotides outside the gene matches: 8. The CDR3 coding sequence is TGTGCCAGCAGCCACCGGGGCTGGACTAGCGGGGGGGATGAGCAGTTCTTC. Residues: CASSHRGWTSGGDEQFF.

This clonotype was picked up a small number of times. The chain carries TRBV20-1 and TRBJ2-3; D is uncertain. This CDR3 is built from 15 residues. The V gene lost 0 bases and the J gene lost 6 bases, with 16 bases spanning the gap. Germline V gene data show CDR1 as DFQATT and CDR2 as SNEGSKA (reference sequence). The CDR3 loop is CSARDPSWYGDTQYF. For the CDR3, the DNA is TGCAGTGCTAGAGACCCCTCGTGGTACGGTGATACGCAGTATTTT.

The genes are TRBV20-1 and TRBJ2-6; D not certain. Deletions cut 4 bases from V and 0 bases from J, with 16 bases between. The CDR3 contains 17 residues. The germline gives CDR1 DFQATT, CDR2 SNEGSKA (reference sequence). The CDR3: CSANIGRIYSGANVLTF. The CDR3 DNA sequence: TGCAGTGCTAATATTGGCAGGATTTACTCTGGGGCCAACGTCCTGACTTTC.

The chain joins TRBV7-9 to TRBJ2-3, with 11 nucleotides matching TRBD2. This CDR3 contains 14 residues. The V and J ends lost 5 bases and 5 bases, in that order; junction bases with no gene match: 3. CDR1 and CDR2 from the germline V gene are SEHNR and FQNEAQ (reference sequence). CDR3 sequence reads: CASSTSGGRDTQYF. The CDR3 nucleotides read TGTGCCAGCAGCACTAGCGGGGGCAGAGATACGCAGTATTTT.

The chain links TRBV7-6 to TRBJ1-5; 9 bases are a match to TRBD1. The CDR3 sequence is 15 residues long. J gave up 4 bases and V 6 bases, and 7 bases lay outside the gene matches. CDR1 is SGHVS, CDR2 FNYEAQ, per germline. In nucleotides, the CDR3 is TGTGCCAGCAGTCGCGACAGGGGGACTAATCAGCCCCAGCATTTT. It codes for CASSRDRGTNQPQHF.

CDR3 nucleotides: TGTGCCAGTAGTATCGTAGCGGGAGGGCCATACGAGCAGTACTTC. This translates into CASSIVAGGPYEQYF. This rearrangement joins TRBV19 to TRBJ2-7; 11 nucleotides line up with TRBD2. The V gene end was trimmed by 3 bases and the J gene end by 4 bases; junction bases not matched to a gene: 5. Germline loops: CDR1 LNHDA, CDR2 SQIVND (reference sequence). The CDR3 sequence is 15 residues long.

This sequence joins TRBV19 and TRBJ2-1; the match to TRBD2 covers 7 bases. The CDR3 runs 16 residues. J gave up 4 bases and V 3 bases, and 9 bases lay outside the gene matches. Germline V gives CDR1 LNHDA, CDR2 SQIVND (reference sequence). CDR3: CASSMDDSGFYNEQFF. CDR3 DNA: TGTGCCAGTAGTATGGATGATAGCGGGTTTTACAATGAGCAGTTCTTC.

This clonotype was seen a few times. This chain links TRBV15 with TRBJ2-7; D possibly corresponds to TRBD2 (6 bases). CDR3 length: 15 residues. V lost 0 bases, J lost 0 bases, and 9 bases lay in between. The germline V gene has CDR1 LNHNV and CDR2 YYDKDF (reference sequence). The CDR3 is CATSRDLTSSYEQYF. As DNA, the CDR3 is TGTGCCACCAGCAGAGACCTGACTAGCTCCTACGAGCAGTACTTC.

In the case of this clonotype: One junction end does not reproduce the germline sequence, and a read error may be involved. The chain carries TRBV29-1 and TRBJ2-3, with TRBD1 matching 9 bases. The germline V gene encodes CDR1 SQVTM and CDR2 ANQGSEA. The CDR3 sequence is 14 residues long. The CDR3 sequence: CSFGETGGGDTQYF. CDR3 coding DNA: TGCAGCTTTGGGGAGACAGGGGGTGGAGATACACAGTATTTT.

The V and J genes are TRBV29-1 and TRBJ2-3; 7 positions agree with TRBD1. CDR3 size: 13 residues. Trimming took 6 bases from V and 4 from J; bases not matched to a gene: 7. The germline gives CDR1 SQVTM, CDR2 ANQGSEA. CDR3 in DNA: TGCAGCGTAGGGGGCGTCCGGGCAGATACGCAGTATTTT. Protein: CSVGGVRADTQYF.

This clonotype was counted a few times. The rearrangement uses TRBV27 and TRBJ2-1, with 7 positions matching TRBD2. Per the germline V gene, CDR1 is MNHEY and CDR2 is SMNVEV (reference sequence). Losses at the gene ends were 5 bases for V and 0 bases for J; bases not matched to a gene: 10. The CDR3 is made up of 17 amino acids. The CDR3 region is CASSPGAGKSSYNEQFF. The CDR3 region has the DNA TGTGCCAGCAGTCCCGGAGCGGGAAAAAGCTCCTACAATGAGCAGTTCTTC.

As DNA, the CDR3 is TGTGCCAGCAGTAGCACGGGTAGACCAAGCACAGATACGCAGTATTTT. It is translated as CASSSTGRPSTDTQYF. The chain has TRBV7-2 and TRBJ2-3; no clear D. V was pared by 6 bases and J by 0 bases, with 16 bases between. Germline V gene sequence: CDR1 SGHTA, CDR2 FQGNSA. The length of the CDR3 is 16 residues.

This clonotype has more than one count but fewer than ten. The rearrangement links TRBV27 to TRBJ1-2; 7 bases are a match to TRBD1. The CDR3 runs to 16 residues. Unmatched junction bases numbered 13, after V lost 5 bases and J lost 4 bases. Germline loops: CDR1 MNHEY, CDR2 SMNVEV (reference sequence). CDR3 amino acids: CASSPWEGALGYGYTF. In nucleotides, the CDR3 is TGTGCCAGCAGTCCATGGGAGGGGGCGTTAGGCTATGGCTACACCTTC.

The chain carries TRBV9 and TRBJ2-3; 7 positions agree with TRBD1. From germline, CDR1 is SGDLS and CDR2 YYNGEE. There are 19 residues in the CDR3. V was pared by 3 bases and J by 3 bases, with 19 bases of the junction left unmatched. Here the CDR3 DNA reads TGTGCCAGCAGCGCAATCATTGGGACCGGGACAGCACTTACAGATACGCAGTATTTT. Its protein is CASSAIIGTGTALTDTQYF.

This clonotype was picked up a small number of times. The chain is built from TRBV2 and TRBJ1-2; D is unresolved. Germline loops: CDR1 SNHLY, CDR2 FYNNEI. This CDR3 is built from 12 residues. Trimming took 3 bases from V and 4 from J, leaving 6 bases between them. The CDR3 loop is CASSDHSYGYTF. CDR3 nucleotides: TGTGCCAGCAGTGATCACAGCTATGGCTACACCTTC.

The chain recombines TRBV7-6 with TRBJ2-7; TRBD1 or TRBD2 may be the D gene (6 bases each). CDR1 SGHVS and CDR2 FNYEAQ come from the germline V gene. Trimming pared 2 bases from V and 2 bases from J, leaving 16 bases between. This CDR3 is built from 16 residues. The chain's CDR3 is CASSLMAWGAAYEQYF. As DNA, the CDR3 is TGTGCCAGCAGCTTAATGGCATGGGGGGCCGCCTACGAGCAGTACTTC.

The chain links TRBV20-1 to TRBJ2-4; TRBD2 aligns across 9 bases. Trimming took 1 base from V and 8 from J; bases not matched to a gene: 12. The germline CDR1 and CDR2 sequences are DFQATT and SNEGSKA (reference sequence). The length of the CDR3 is 16 residues. CDR3 nucleotides: TGCAGTGCTAGAGTGCTGGCGGGAGGGCCGGGAGACATTCAGTACTTC. Translation gives CSARVLAGGPGDIQYF.

This sequence joins TRBV5-4 and TRBJ2-3; 13 bases match TRBD2. V lost 6 bases to trimming and J lost 2 bases; unmatched junction nucleotides: 9. Per germline, CDR1 SGHNT and CDR2 YYREEE (reference sequence). The CDR3 loop spans 17 amino acids. The CDR3 DNA sequence: TGTGCCAGCATCTCGAGGACTAGCGGGAGACCCACAGATACGCAGTATTTT. Amino acids: CASISRTSGRPTDTQYF. The variable domain in full, completed from reference TRBV5-4 and TRBJ2-3, reads ETGVTQSPTHLIKTRGQQVTLRCSSQSGHNTVSWYQQALGQGPQFIFQYYREEENGRGNFPPRFSGLQFPNYSSELNVNALELDDSALYLCASISRTSGRPTDTQYFGPGTRLTVL.

This clonotype has only a few counts. A much larger clone is a single base away; this may be a read error. The V gene is TRBV28, the J gene TRBJ1-5, with TRBD1 matching over 9 bases. Germline V gene data show CDR1 as MDHEN and CDR2 as SYDVKM. Trimming cost V 6 bases and J 0 bases; bases outside gene matches: 3. The CDR3 totals 15 residues. CDR3 nucleotides: TGTGCCAGCAGCTGGACAGGGGATAGCAATCAGCCCCAGCATTTT. This encodes CASSWTGDSNQPQHF.

The chain recombines TRBV19 with TRBJ2-7, with D possibly TRBD2 on 5 matching bases. V was trimmed by 3 bases and J by 8 bases, leaving 23 bases between them. Germline V gene lookup returns CDR1 LNHDA and CDR2 SQIVND (reference sequence). The CDR3 extends over 16 amino acids. CDR3 residues: CASSMIGRIFAKKQYF. CDR3 bases: TGTGCCAGTAGTATGATAGGGAGAATCTTTGCTAAGAAGCAGTACTTC.

This clonotype was seen a few times. V is TRBV20-1 and J is TRBJ2-3, with D perhaps matching TRBD1 (5 bases). With 1 base removed from V and 3 bases from J, the gap between germline ends came to 29 bases. Germline CDR1 and CDR2: DFQATT and SNEGSKA (reference sequence). The CDR3 runs 20 residues. CDR3 amino acids: CSARAGDRGRNQRWTDTQYF. The CDR3 region has the DNA TGCAGTGCTAGAGCTGGGGATAGGGGCCGAAACCAAAGGTGGACAGATACGCAGTATTTT.

At least ten counts were recorded for this clonotype. This chain joins TRBV7-8 and TRBJ2-1; 9 bases align to TRBD2. This CDR3 has 14 amino acids. The germline V gene has CDR1 SGHVS and CDR2 FQNEAQ. V shed 5 bases and J 3 bases; nucleotides not matched to a gene: 2. The CDR3 coding sequence is TGTGCCAGCAGCAGTAGCGGGAGCTACAATGAGCAGTTCTTC. Its translation is CASSSSGSYNEQFF.

In its sample, this clonotype was seen a few times. The J gene is TRBJ1-5, the V gene TRBV10-3; 7 nucleotides align to TRBD1. The CDR3 totals 15 residues. Unmatched junction bases numbered 3, after V lost 0 bases and J lost 4 bases. Germline CDR1 and CDR2: ENHRY and SYGVKD. The CDR3 sequence is CAISESRGPNQPQHF. In DNA, the CDR3 is TGTGCCATCAGTGAGTCGAGGGGGCCTAATCAGCCCCAGCATTTT.

This clonotype has a count of ten or more. The rearrangement links TRBV12-3 or TRBV12-4 to TRBJ2-1; D is undetermined. The CDR3 is 11 amino acids. V gave up 2 bases and J gave up 11 bases, with 7 bases separating them. The CDR3 nucleotides are TGTGCCAGCAGTTTAAGTGGTCAGCAGTTCTTC. Protein sequence: CASSLSGQQFF.

This clonotype was observed a few times. The chain uses TRBV7-8 and TRBJ2-5; TRBD2 matches at 8 bases. V trimming: 4 bases; J trimming: 5 bases; junction bases outside the gene matches: 9. This CDR3 is built from 15 residues. The germline gives CDR1 SGHVS, CDR2 FQNEAQ. CDR3 sequence (DNA): TGTGCCAGCAGCTCGAGCGGGAGTGAGGGCGAGACCCAGTACTTC. Protein product: CASSSSGSEGETQYF.

The chain couples TRBV4-1 to TRBJ2-3, with D hard to call. The germline V and J ends were trimmed by 2 bases and 6 bases, with 12 bases remaining between them. Germline loops: CDR1 MGHRA, CDR2 YSYEKL. CDR3 length equals 14 residues. CDR3 nucleotides: TGCGCCAGCAGCCAACTCCTTCCCGGGGATACGCAGTATTTT. Protein sequence: CASSQLLPGDTQYF.

The chain uses TRBV12-3 or TRBV12-4 and TRBJ1-4, with TRBD1 matching 7 bases. V shed 4 bases and J 11 bases; nucleotides not matched to a gene: 10. The CDR3 has 14 amino acids. CDR3 amino acids: CASSSMGTVEKLFF. Here the CDR3 DNA reads TGTGCCAGCAGTTCGATGGGGACAGTCGAGAAACTGTTTTTT.